Below, one TCR beta chain is given with its context. The sample originates from a study of blood T cell repertoires in COVID-19. TCRdb keeps only in-frame clones here, not all; method: immunoSEQ multiplex PCR. The sample has a few hundred thousand clones, approximately 90% seen once. Trimming took off 5 bases at V and 4 bases at J, with 18 bases between the two ends. CDR3 size: 16 residues. Germline lookup yields CDR1 LNHDA and CDR2 SQIVND (reference sequence). This TCR came from a woman between 35 and 50 years old who had recovered from COVID-19. Sequencing input: peripheral blood. V and J are TRBV19 and TRBJ1-5, with TRBD1 as a possible D gene (6 bases). CDR3 sequence: CASSVQRGGANQPQHF. CDR3 nucleotide sequence: TGTGCCAGTAGTGTCCAGCGGGGGGGGGCGAATCAGCCCCAGCATTTT.